These 8 T cell receptor beta chains were all obtained from the same sample, sequenced in a study of tumor-infiltrating lymphocytes in primary liver carcinoma. Out of unsorted whole blood came the blood RNA, and germline DNA was extracted as well. TCR beta cDNA was prepared out of 450 to 500 ng total RNA by means of a constant-region primer. What produced the TCR beta libraries was three nested multiplex PCR rounds using slightly modified ARM-PCR. It was with TRBV1-TRBV30 forward primers and a C-beta reverse primer that the first two PCR rounds were run, at around 10 cycles each. TCRdb analysed the multiplex PCR reads with MiXCR anew, one entry per CDR3 protein. The sample yields 310,000 or so distinct CDR3 sequences, less than 75% seen once. The sequencing input was peripheral blood. These receptors came from a man aged 40-55 years with primary liver carcinoma and hepatitis B virus infection.

Note on this clonotype: It may be a read error: a sequence one base away is much more abundant. V gene TRBV10-1 combines with J gene TRBJ2-7, with D tentatively TRBD2 (6 bases). The CDR3 has 14 residues. Germline V gene lookup returns CDR1 WNHNN and CDR2 SYGVQD (reference sequence). The CDR3 coding sequence is TGCGCCAGCAGTGAATTGGGACTGGAATACGAGCAGCACTTC. Translation: CASSELGLEYEQHF.

Points on this clonotype: Germline and junction disagree at one end, which may indicate a read error. The rearrangement links TRBV11-2 to TRBJ2-2, with D possibly being TRBD2 (8 bases). The CDR3 sequence is 18 residues long. Germline V gene lookup returns CDR1 SGHAT and CDR2 FQNNGV. CDR3 loop: CASSRTGAREGVTVELLF. DNA for the CDR3: TGTGCCAGTAGTCGCACAGGGGCCCGGGAGGGGGTCACCGTGGAGCTGCTTTTT.

Turning to this clonotype: It is likely a read error, because the conserved phenylalanine at the end of the CDR3 is missing. This sequence joins TRBV11-2 and TRBJ2-5; no clear D. V shed 7 bases and J shed 10 bases, with 19 bases lying between them. The CDR3 is made up of 13 amino acids. CDR1 and CDR2 from the germline V gene are SGHAT and FQNNGV. CDR3 loop: CASNPGLATYQYI. DNA for the CDR3: TGTGCCAGCAACCCCGGGCTGGCTACATACCAGTACATC.

This chain joins TRBV19 and TRBJ1-3; D uncertain. The CDR3 spans 15 residues. Germline V gene data show CDR1 as LNHDA and CDR2 as SQIVND (reference sequence). Between the trimmed V and J ends, which lost 3 bases and 0 bases, there was a span of 9 bases. The CDR3 loop reads CASSMRANSGNTIYF. The CDR3 nucleotides are TGTGCCAGTAGTATGCGGGCTAACTCTGGAAACACCATATATTTT.

Turning to this clonotype: A junction end diverges from the germline sequence, so it may reflect a read error. V is TRBV11-2 and J is TRBJ2-4; 7 nucleotides match TRBD1. There are 16 residues in the CDR3. Per germline, CDR1 SGHAT and CDR2 FQNNGV. Here the CDR3 reads CAGSSGTELTKYIQYF. The CDR3 nucleotides read TGTGCCGGCAGCTCCGGGACAGAGTTAACCAAATACATTCAGTACTTC.

In its sample, this clonotype was seen a few times. Because it lacks the conserved phenylalanine or tryptophan at the end, this CDR3 is likely a read error. V gene TRBV5-4 combines with J gene TRBJ2-6, with 7 nucleotides matching TRBD1. With 4 bases clipped from V and 0 bases from J, the junction kept 7 bases outside the gene matches. The germline V gene has CDR1 SGHNT and CDR2 YYREEE (reference sequence). CDR3 length: 17 residues. Written as DNA, the CDR3 is TGTGCCAGCAGCCCCGGACAGGTCCGCTCTGGGGCCAACGTCCTGACTTTA. It codes for CASSPGQVRSGANVLTL.

As regards this clonotype: One base away lies a much larger clone, so this may be a sequencing read error. This sequence joins TRBV4-1 and TRBJ2-1; 11 nucleotides line up with TRBD2. Germline values: CDR1 MGHRA, CDR2 YSYEKL. This CDR3 has 15 residues. The CDR3 region has the DNA TGCGCCGGCAGCCAAATTACTAGCGGGAGTCATGAGCAGTTCTTC. Its protein product is CAGSQITSGSHEQFF.

A word on this clonotype: Sequence at one end of the junction differs from germline and may be a read error. The chain couples TRBV24-1 to TRBJ2-7; the match to TRBD1 covers 9 bases. This CDR3 comprises 14 residues. Germline CDR1 is KGHDR and CDR2 is SFDVKD. The CDR3, as DNA: TGTGCCACCAGTGGACCGGGACAGGGCTACAAGCAGTACTTC. The encoded protein is CATSGPGQGYKQYF.